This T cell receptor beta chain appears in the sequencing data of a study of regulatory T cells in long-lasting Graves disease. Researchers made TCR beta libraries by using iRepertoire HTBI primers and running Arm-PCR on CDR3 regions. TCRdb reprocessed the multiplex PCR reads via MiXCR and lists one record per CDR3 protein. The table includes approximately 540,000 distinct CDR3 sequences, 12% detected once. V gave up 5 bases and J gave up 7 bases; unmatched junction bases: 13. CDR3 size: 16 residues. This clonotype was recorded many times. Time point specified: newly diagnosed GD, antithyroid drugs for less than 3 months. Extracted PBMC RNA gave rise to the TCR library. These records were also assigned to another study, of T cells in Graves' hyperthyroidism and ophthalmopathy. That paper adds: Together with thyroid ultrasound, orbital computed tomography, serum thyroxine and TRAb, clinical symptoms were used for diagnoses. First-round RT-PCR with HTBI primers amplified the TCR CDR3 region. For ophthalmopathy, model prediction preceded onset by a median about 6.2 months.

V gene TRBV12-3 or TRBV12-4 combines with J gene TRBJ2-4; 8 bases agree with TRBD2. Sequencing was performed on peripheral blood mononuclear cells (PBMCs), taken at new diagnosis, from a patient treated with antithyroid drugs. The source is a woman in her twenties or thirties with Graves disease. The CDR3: CASSNLQGSGGNIQYF. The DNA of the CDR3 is TGTGCCAGCAGTAACCTTCAGGGAAGCGGGGGCAACATTCAGTACTTC.